The 3 T cell receptor beta chains in this list originate from one sample, sequenced in a study of blood T cell repertoires in COVID-19. Sequencing used immunoSEQ multiplex PCR; TCRdb keeps in-frame clones, though not all of them. Of around 70,000 clones in the sample, around 80% were seen once. Sequenced: peripheral blood. The receptors here all came from a human donor in a cohort sampled during active COVID-19.

The rearrangement uses TRBV10-3 and TRBJ2-7, with D perhaps TRBD1 (6 bases). CDR3 size: 14 residues. CDR1 and CDR2 from the germline V gene are ENHRY and SYGVKD. Trimming shortened V by 6 bases and J by 0 bases, and 12 bases separated the two germline ends. This chain's CDR3 is CAIRRTVLSYEQYF. The CDR3 DNA sequence: TGTGCCATCAGGAGGACAGTCCTCTCCTACGAGCAGTACTTC.

V usage is TRBV9 and J usage is TRBJ1-1; perhaps TRBD1 as D (6 bases). Germline V CDR1 and CDR2: SGDLS, YYNGEE. The V end lost 0 bases, the J end lost 4 bases, and 16 bases lay between the germline ends. The CDR3 is made up of 16 amino acids. The CDR3 DNA reads TGTGCCAGCAGCGTAGGAGGGGGATTCATGGGCACTGAAGCTTTCTTT. Residues: CASSVGGGFMGTEAFF.

The chain couples TRBV6-5 to TRBJ1-2; TRBD1 agrees at 8 bases. The V gene's germline CDR1 is MNHEY and CDR2 SVGAGI. Unmatched junction bases numbered 12, after V lost 10 bases and J lost 8 bases. The CDR3 sequence is 13 residues long. The CDR3 reads CATGTGRTYGYTF. The CDR3 bases are TGTGCCACCGGGACAGGCCGTACCTACGGCTACACCTTC.